This TCR beta chain was captured by sequencing in a study of cytomegalovirus exposure and HLA in healthy donors. On the study more broadly: Later analysis reported that the roughly 120 validation repertoires shared the platform of the roughly 710 first-cohort repertoires. Study-wide points: Among TCR beta chains, those listed as cytomegalovirus-associated numbered 164.

The data were produced by immunoSEQ multiplex PCR, yet TCRdb's version contains in-frame clones alone and is incomplete. The sample carries roughly 260,000 clones, roughly 90% recorded once. Trimming stripped 0 bases from V and 5 bases from J, with 11 bases between. The CDR3 consists of 14 residues. Looked up from germline, CDR1 is MNHNY and CDR2 is SVGAGI (reference sequence). A remark on this clone: As yet, its antigen is unknown.

An approximately 130-subject validation cohort, separate from the approximately 670-subject first cohort, supplied the donors. Source material: PBMCs. This sequence originates from a woman aged 18-30 years in good health and CMV-seronegative. The chain employs TRBV6-6 and TRBJ2-7; possibly TRBD1 for D (5 bases). Here the CDR3 reads CASSYSSGKDEQYF. CDR3 DNA sequence: TGTGCCAGCAGTTACTCTTCAGGGAAAGACGAGCAGTACTTC.